This is a list of T cell receptor beta chains from one sample in a study of CD8+ T cells in alopecia areata. Sequencing used immunoSEQ multiplex PCR; TCRdb keeps in-frame clones, though not all of them. The sample records 150,000 to 200,000 clones, about 67% being singletons. Sequenced here: CD8+ T cells sorted from blood, sampled at week 0. The receptor set was obtained from a human donor with alopecia areata. Both conserved end residues are part of each CDR3. The D gene is left open where the match is weak. Expanded clones are given a class, and other clones once, few, many or no size at all.

J gene | D gene | clone size | V gene | CDR3 DNA | CDR3 protein
TRBJ2-1 | - | - | TRBV5-1 | TGCGCCAGCAGCGCCTCCCGGGAGCAGTTCTTC | CASSASREQFF
TRBJ2-1 | - | - | TRBV2 | TGTGCCAGCAGTGATCTTATGGGTAACAATGAGCAGTTCTTC | CASSDLMGNNEQFF
TRBJ1-1 | - | once | TRBV2 | TGTGCCAGCAGGGACCCTACAGGGAAGAACACTGAAGCTTTCTTT | CASRDPTGKNTEAFF
TRBJ2-7 | - | - | TRBV21-1 | TGTGCCAGCAGCAATGACAAATTGACGGAGAGCTCCTACGAGCAGTACTTC | CASSNDKLTESSYEQYF
TRBJ1-1 | - | once | TRBV13 | TGTGCCAGCAGCTCTACCCGTGAAGCTTTCTTT | CASSSTREAFF
TRBJ2-3 | - | - | TRBV11-2 | TGTGCCAGCAGCTTAGTTCGCCGGTCCCCAGATACGCAGTATTTT | CASSLVRRSPDTQYF
TRBJ1-2 | - | - | TRBV29-1 | TGCAGCGTTGAAGATCGATGGGACGGCTACACCTTC | CSVEDRWDGYTF
TRBJ1-2 | - | - | TRBV30 | TGTGCCTGGAGCTCCAATGGGCCAGATTGGTATGGCTACACCTTC | CAWSSNGPDWYGYTF
TRBJ2-5 | - | - | TRBV5-1 | TGCGCCAGCAGCCCCGGGACTGCCAGGGAGACCCAGTACTTC | CASSPGTARETQYF
TRBJ1-4 | - | - | TRBV25-1 | TGTGCCAGCAGTGCCCACCTCGGAACTAATGAAAAACTGTTTTTT | CASSAHLGTNEKLFF
TRBJ1-2 | - | few | TRBV7-9 | TGTGCCAGCAGCGCCGAGGACTATGGCTACACCTTC | CASSAEDYGYTF
TRBJ2-1 | TRBD1 | - | TRBV7-9 | TGTGCCAGCAGCCCCCGAAATATACTGCCGGGACAGGATTTCAATGAGCAGTTCTTC | CASSPRNILPGQDFNEQFF
TRBJ1-6 | - | - | TRBV30 | TGTGCCTGGACCGACAGTTATAATTCACCCCTCCACTTT | CAWTDSYNSPLHF
TRBJ2-1 | - | - | TRBV5-1 | TGCGCCAGCAGTCAGGTAGGGAATGAGCAGTTCTTC | CASSQVGNEQFF
TRBJ1-5 | - | - | TRBV30 | TGTGCCTGGAGTACCGTGCCGGGCGCGCCCCAGCATTTT | CAWSTVPGAPQHF
TRBJ2-1 | - | few | TRBV2 | TGTGCCAGCAATGCGGGGCCGAACAATGAGCAGTTCTTC | CASNAGPNNEQFF
TRBJ1-6 | - | once | TRBV5-1 | TGCGCCAGCAGCGCTACGGGCCTAAAGGATTCACCCCTCCACTTT | CASSATGLKDSPLHF
TRBJ1-3 | - | - | TRBV30 | TGTGCCTGGAAGACAGCAATCCACTCTGGAAACACCATATATTTT | CAWKTAIHSGNTIYF
TRBJ1-1 | - | few | TRBV25-1 | TGTGCCAGCAGCTACGGTTTTTACACTGAAGCTTTCTTT | CASSYGFYTEAFF
TRBJ1-5 | - | - | TRBV6-5 | TGTGCCAGCAGTTTCACAGGCGGGGGGCAGCCCCAGCATTTT | CASSFTGGGQPQHF
TRBJ2-5 | - | few | TRBV4-1 | TGCGCCAGCAGCCAAGTTTCCACGCAAGAGACCCAGTACTTC | CASSQVSTQETQYF
TRBJ2-6 | - | - | TRBV12-5 | TGTGCTAGTGGTTTGGTACCGTCAGGTGACTCTGGGGCCAACGTCCTGACTTTC | CASGLVPSGDSGANVLTF
TRBJ2-7 | - | - | TRBV4-1 | TGCGCCAGCAGCCGGGGGACTCACGAGCAGTACTTC | CASSRGTHEQYF
TRBJ2-7 | TRBD1 | - | TRBV4-1 | TGCGCCAGCAGCCCAAACCTTGGGGACAGAGCTCTGTACGAGCAGTACTTC | CASSPNLGDRALYEQYF
TRBJ2-7 | TRBD2 | few | TRBV27 | TGTGCCAGCAGTTCTAGCGGGGGATATGTCTACGAGCAGTACTTC | CASSSSGGYVYEQYF
TRBJ2-1 | - | - | TRBV23-1 | TGCGCCAGCAGTCAATCGACACAAAGCTCCTACAATGAGCAGTTCTTC | CASSQSTQSSYNEQFF